This record covers a single TCR beta chain. Antigen specificity is unknown. Profiled with immunoSEQ multiplex PCR; TCRdb holds only in-frame clones, not every one. The data contain 50,000 to 55,000 clones, 90% of them singletons. The sample comes from a study of chemoradiotherapy in HPV16-positive cancers. Study-wide results and limits: Functional assays defining HPV-specific T cells used only two HPV16-positive patients. During treatment, candidate HPV-specific clones and E7-related motifs expanded in tumor.

V lost 1 base and J lost 0, with 6 bases in between. The germline V gene encodes CDR1 SEHNR and CDR2 FQNEAQ (reference sequence). The CDR3 runs to 14 residues. The TCR was taken from a human donor with HPV-associated anogenital cancer. The sequencing here drew on blood, taken from a patient who underwent chemoradiotherapy. V is TRBV7-9 and J is TRBJ1-1; D is uncertain. In DNA form, the CDR3 reads TGTGCCAGCAGCTTAGTCCAGGTGAACACTGAAGCTTTCTTT. Amino acid sequence: CASSLVQVNTEAFF.